This is a list of T cell receptor beta chains from one sample in a study of shared clonotypes between healthy human individuals. TCRdb keeps only in-frame clones here, not all; method: immunoSEQ multiplex PCR. The data show roughly 2.1 million clones, under 95% seen once. Sequencing used naive CD8+ T cells from PBMCs. These receptors originate from a man aged 18 to 29 in good health. Some clones in this sample may be carry-over from other donors' samples. CDR3s include the opening cysteine and the closing phenylalanine or tryptophan. Each record gives: clone size, J gene, D gene, V gene, CDR3 protein. A D gene is named only where the DNA matches it firmly. Size values are once, few and many counts, or a class for expanded clones, and some rows have none.

size: -; J: TRBJ1-2; D: -; V: TRBV5-1; CDR3: CASSLGAGDYGYTF
size: -; J: TRBJ2-1; D: TRBD2; V: TRBV5-1; CDR3: CASGSLAGDAIKNEQFF
size: -; J: TRBJ2-1; D: TRBD2; V: TRBV30; CDR3: CAWSGGLAGYSSYNEQFF
size: -; J: TRBJ2-3; D: TRBD2; V: TRBV7-3; CDR3: CASSLTASGSADTQYF
size: -; J: TRBJ2-1; D: TRBD2; V: TRBV7-9; CDR3: CASSTGTIHNGQFF
size: -; J: TRBJ2-3; D: -; V: TRBV7-9; CDR3: CASSGWTDTQYF
size: -; J: TRBJ2-1; D: TRBD2; V: TRBV11-2; CDR3: CASSFKPGLAGGSGEQFF
size: -; J: TRBJ1-1; D: TRBD1; V: TRBV10-3; CDR3: CAISPFSLTGVMNTEAFF
size: -; J: TRBJ2-7; D: TRBD1; V: TRBV7-9; CDR3: CASSSRGPYEQYF
size: -; J: TRBJ2-6; D: -; V: TRBV11-2; CDR3: CASSDRRSSGANVLTF
size: once; J: TRBJ2-7; D: -; V: TRBV27; CDR3: CASSYHPRQGFTFEQYF
size: few; J: TRBJ1-2; D: -; V: TRBV7-9; CDR3: CASSLGSARYGYTF
size: -; J: TRBJ1-5; D: -; V: TRBV19; CDR3: CASTRTGSNQPQHF
size: once; J: TRBJ2-5; D: -; V: TRBV6-1; CDR3: CASSEGVRGLQETQYF
size: -; J: TRBJ1-3; D: -; V: TRBV9; CDR3: CASSVGGAANSGNTIYF
size: -; J: TRBJ2-1; D: TRBD2; V: TRBV27; CDR3: CASNSGREGFQQKGLYNEQFF
size: -; J: TRBJ2-7; D: -; V: TRBV5-4; CDR3: CASSFLGGPYEQYF
size: -; J: TRBJ2-7; D: -; V: TRBV25-1; CDR3: CASSMTGTYEQYF
size: -; J: TRBJ2-5; D: -; V: TRBV9; CDR3: CASSARTGGETQYF
size: -; J: TRBJ2-7; D: -; V: TRBV5-8; CDR3: CASSSGSWPNEQYF
size: -; J: TRBJ2-4; D: -; V: TRBV29-1; CDR3: CSAPGERKNIQYF
size: once; J: TRBJ2-1; D: -; V: TRBV4-1; CDR3: CASSQISDNEQFF
size: -; J: TRBJ2-1; D: -; V: TRBV29-1; CDR3: CSAPGVAFAEQFF
size: -; J: TRBJ1-2; D: -; V: TRBV29-1; CDR3: CSVEVPGDVGGYGYTF
size: once; J: TRBJ2-7; D: -; V: TRBV4-3; CDR3: CASSQDRDGSYEQYF
size: -; J: TRBJ1-6; D: -; V: TRBV5-6; CDR3: CASSYGGPLHF
size: -; J: TRBJ1-4; D: -; V: TRBV9; CDR3: CASSVGASQNEKLFF
size: once; J: TRBJ1-2; D: TRBD1; V: TRBV7-8; CDR3: CASSKDRGSNYGYTF
size: -; J: TRBJ2-1; D: -; V: TRBV6-5; CDR3: CASSSSGGEQFF
size: -; J: TRBJ2-4; D: -; V: TRBV7-9; CDR3: CASSFSLASQGLAKNIQYF
size: -; J: TRBJ2-7; D: -; V: TRBV7-2; CDR3: CASSLWAGFSNEQYF
size: -; J: TRBJ1-2; D: -; V: TRBV9; CDR3: CASSAIGEGTYGYTF
size: -; J: TRBJ2-1; D: TRBD2; V: TRBV11-3; CDR3: CASSFGLAVYNEQFF
size: once; J: TRBJ2-7; D: TRBD2; V: TRBV2; CDR3: CAHPSGRSSYEQYF
size: -; J: TRBJ2-7; D: TRBD1; V: TRBV19; CDR3: CASRLGQGLDEQYF
size: -; J: TRBJ2-3; D: TRBD1; V: TRBV19; CDR3: CASSILVGQTSTDTQYF
size: -; J: TRBJ2-1; D: -; V: TRBV4-3; CDR3: CASSQDTSSYNEQFF
size: -; J: TRBJ1-1; D: -; V: TRBV6-5; CDR3: CASSHGRGGRAEAFF
size: -; J: TRBJ2-4; D: -; V: TRBV19; CDR3: CASSIGAGGNIQYF
size: -; J: TRBJ1-1; D: -; V: TRBV27; CDR3: CASSYRDTGGGAFF
size: -; J: TRBJ1-2; D: -; V: TRBV10-2; CDR3: CASSDSYTEYGYTF
size: once; J: TRBJ1-2; D: -; V: TRBV27; CDR3: CASMHTGPHLTYYGYTF
size: -; J: TRBJ1-6; D: -; V: TRBV6-4; CDR3: CASSAAVLWSDNSPLHF
size: -; J: TRBJ1-2; D: -; V: TRBV6-5; CDR3: CASSYSGANYGYTF
size: -; J: TRBJ2-7; D: -; V: TRBV6-1; CDR3: CASSESPRADYEQYF
size: -; J: TRBJ1-5; D: -; V: TRBV7-8; CDR3: CASSLGGSVNQPQHF
size: -; J: TRBJ2-1; D: -; V: TRBV27; CDR3: CASSLRTPLYNEQFF
size: -; J: TRBJ2-1; D: -; V: TRBV5-1; CDR3: CASSLELAYEQFF
size: once; J: TRBJ1-5; D: -; V: TRBV6-6; CDR3: CASSYAPYSNQPQHF
size: -; J: TRBJ2-7; D: -; V: TRBV20-1; CDR3: CSAIYMNEQYF
size: -; J: TRBJ2-7; D: TRBD2; V: TRBV7-9; CDR3: CASSYGTSGSEQYF
size: once; J: TRBJ2-5; D: -; V: TRBV6-1; CDR3: CASSEHWSYQETQYF
size: -; J: TRBJ2-7; D: -; V: TRBV11-2; CDR3: CASSLVPGGKKGEQYF
size: -; J: TRBJ2-1; D: -; V: TRBV7-8; CDR3: CASSLARASLYNEQFF
size: -; J: TRBJ1-1; D: -; V: TRBV7-2; CDR3: CASRPNWAGETGTEAFF
size: -; J: TRBJ1-5; D: -; V: TRBV19; CDR3: CASRSTVSNQPQHF
size: -; J: TRBJ2-1; D: -; V: TRBV9; CDR3: CASSPWTDNEQFF
size: -; J: TRBJ1-1; D: TRBD1; V: TRBV11-2; CDR3: CASSIEDRGADTEAFF
size: -; J: TRBJ1-6; D: -; V: TRBV25-1; CDR3: CASSDNNSPLHF